This is a list of T cell receptor beta chains from one sample in a study of T cell responses to AZD1222 COVID-19 vaccine. Produced via immunoSEQ multiplex PCR; TCRdb's table is partial and in-frame only. The sample lists under 150,000 clones; under 95% were seen once. The material sequenced was peripheral blood, taken on day 0 of AZD1222 vaccination. The receptors were sampled from an adult in good health. Both conserved end residues are part of each CDR3. A D gene is named only where the DNA matches it firmly. Only some rows state a clone size, as once, few, many or a class for expanded clones.

d_gene: .
j_gene: TRBJ2-3
v_gene: TRBV7-2
abundance: .
CDR3aa: CASSATGTDTQYF
CDR3nt: TGTGCCAGCAGCGCCACAGGCACAGATACGCAGTATTTT

d_gene: .
j_gene: TRBJ1-5
v_gene: TRBV27
abundance: .
CDR3aa: CASSLFGPGGNQPQHF
CDR3nt: TGTGCCAGCAGTTTATTCGGGCCTGGGGGCAATCAGCCCCAGCATTTT

d_gene: .
j_gene: TRBJ2-2
v_gene: TRBV5-1
abundance: .
CDR3aa: CASSPALSLWNTGELFF
CDR3nt: TGCGCCAGCAGCCCAGCCCTTAGCCTTTGGAACACCGGGGAGCTGTTTTTT

d_gene: .
j_gene: TRBJ1-5
v_gene: TRBV5-4
abundance: few
CDR3aa: CASSLSGAGNQPQHF
CDR3nt: TGTGCCAGCAGCTTGTCAGGGGCTGGCAATCAGCCCCAGCATTTT

d_gene: .
j_gene: TRBJ2-3
v_gene: TRBV4-2
abundance: .
CDR3aa: CASSPRPGSSTDTQYF
CDR3nt: TGTGCCAGCAGCCCCCGTCCCGGCTCTAGCACAGATACGCAGTATTTT

d_gene: TRBD2
j_gene: TRBJ2-3
v_gene: TRBV4-2
abundance: .
CDR3aa: CASSLLDGGTDTQYF
CDR3nt: TGTGCCAGCAGCCTCCTGGACGGGGGGACAGATACGCAGTATTTT

d_gene: TRBD2
j_gene: TRBJ2-1
v_gene: TRBV2
abundance: .
CDR3aa: CASSVPGGYNEQFF
CDR3nt: TGTGCCAGCAGTGTCCCGGGGGGCTACAATGAGCAGTTCTTC

d_gene: TRBD1
j_gene: TRBJ1-3
v_gene: TRBV18
abundance: .
CDR3aa: CASSPSGGEGNTIYF
CDR3nt: TGTGCCAGCTCACCATCAGGGGGGGAAGGAAACACCATATATTTT

d_gene: .
j_gene: TRBJ2-7
v_gene: TRBV14
abundance: .
CDR3aa: CASSQATYEQYF
CDR3nt: TGTGCCAGCAGCCAAGCGACTTACGAGCAGTACTTC

d_gene: .
j_gene: TRBJ1-2
v_gene: TRBV9
abundance: .
CDR3aa: CASSPWRGGLYGYTF
CDR3nt: TGTGCCAGCAGCCCCTGGCGGGGAGGTTTGTATGGCTACACCTTC

d_gene: .
j_gene: TRBJ2-7
v_gene: TRBV7-6
abundance: .
CDR3aa: CASSATPGRPYEQYF
CDR3nt: TGTGCCAGCAGCGCGACCCCGGGACGTCCCTACGAGCAGTACTTC

d_gene: .
j_gene: TRBJ2-7
v_gene: TRBV18
abundance: .
CDR3aa: CASSPRDGSTYEQYF
CDR3nt: TGTGCCAGCTCACCACGCGATGGCAGTACCTACGAGCAGTACTTC